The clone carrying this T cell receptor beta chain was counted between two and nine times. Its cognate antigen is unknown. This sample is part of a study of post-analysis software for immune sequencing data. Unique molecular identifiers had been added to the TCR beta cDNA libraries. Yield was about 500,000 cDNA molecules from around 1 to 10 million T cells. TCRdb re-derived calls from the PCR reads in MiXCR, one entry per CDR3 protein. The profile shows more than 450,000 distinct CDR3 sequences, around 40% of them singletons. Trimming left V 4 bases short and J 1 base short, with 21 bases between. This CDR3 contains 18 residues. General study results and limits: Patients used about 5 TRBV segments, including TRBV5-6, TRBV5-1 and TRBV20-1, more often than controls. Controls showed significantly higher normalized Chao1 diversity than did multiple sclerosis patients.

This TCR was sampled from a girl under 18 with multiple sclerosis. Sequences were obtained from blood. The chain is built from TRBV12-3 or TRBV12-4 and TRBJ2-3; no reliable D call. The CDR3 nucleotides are TGTGCCAGCAGTTCGACGGCGACAATATTATTAGGCACAGATACGCAGTATTTT. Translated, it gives CASSSTATILLGTDTQYF.